The source of this T cell receptor (beta chain) is a study of T cell repertoires in cytomegalovirus infection (dated by TCRdb to the late 2010s). Study-wide context: Because public TCR beta signatures pointed to carriage of CMV infection together with the matching HLA type, the HLA type of each donor mattered for the analysis. Overall study outcomes, separate from this receptor: The ex vivo response was dominated by HLA-C-restricted CMV-specific TCR beta clonotypes, and the single most frequent clonotype in two of eight donors was supplied by these HLA-C-restricted clonotypes. Carriers of CMV infection plus the relevant HLA type were discriminated by the cumulative frequency of public TCR beta family members in the study cohort and in an independent approximately 400-donor cohort.

From its cysteine to its phenylalanine, the CDR3 spans 13 amino acids. The read is trimmed to its CDR3 DNA, 39 bases read in frame from base 1. V was cut back by 3 bases and J by 7 bases, leaving a gap of 9 bases between them. CDR1 and CDR2 are drawn from the germline V gene (reference sequence): LGHDT, YNNKEL. These reads were obtained on an Illumina HiSeq 1500. The public reads were quality trimmed at Q25 with fastp and then assembled into clones with MiXCR by TCRdb, keeping productive beta chains. Rows merge per CDR3 protein into single entries with the most common DNA and genes. In all, the sample holds around 440,000 distinct CDR3 sequences, and 10% to 12% of those were seen once. Roughly a tenth of the sample is taken by the ten largest. This clonotype occurred a few times. Its antigen remains unidentified. The record has no base qualities; no much larger clone is one base away.

This receptor was obtained from a human donor in good health (CMV status not recorded). Some clones in this sample may be carry-over from other donors' samples. The chain joins TRBV3-1 to TRBJ2-2; no D gene call is confident. Sequencing used PBMCs. The CDR3 region has the sequence CASSHFTIGELFF. The DNA is as follows: TGTGCCAGCAGCCACTTCACGATCGGGGAGCTGTTTTTT.